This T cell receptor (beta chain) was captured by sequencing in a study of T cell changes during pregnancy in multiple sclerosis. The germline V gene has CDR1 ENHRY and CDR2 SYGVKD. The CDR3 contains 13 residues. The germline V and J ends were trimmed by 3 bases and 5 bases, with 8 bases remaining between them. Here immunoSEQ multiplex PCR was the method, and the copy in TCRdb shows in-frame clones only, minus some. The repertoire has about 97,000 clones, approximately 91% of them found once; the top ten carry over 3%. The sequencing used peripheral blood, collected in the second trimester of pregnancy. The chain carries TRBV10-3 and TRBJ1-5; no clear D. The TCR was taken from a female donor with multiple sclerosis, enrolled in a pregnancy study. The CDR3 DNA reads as TGTGCCATCAGTGACTATAAAGATCAGCCCCAGCATTTT. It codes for CAISDYKDQPQHF.